This T cell receptor (beta chain) was retrieved from a study of blood T cell repertoires in COVID-19 (dated by TCRdb to 2020 to 2022). About the full investigation: The collaborator samples originated in the United States, Italy and Spain and spanned the acute and convalescent phases of COVID-19. The prospective study material was composed of cDNA or gDNA derived from T cells, B-cell-depleted T cells, or PBMCs. Deeply sampled blood TCRbeta repertoires from subjects exposed to, actively infected with, or recovered from COVID-19 were included in the dataset. The repertoires were made available in a free public database intended to serve as a resource for research on the immune response to SARS-CoV-2. Samples were obtained from the ongoing ImmuneRACE study (first 160 participants) and from about 1,300 subjects provided by 6 global collaborators. The sample metadata nearly always contained a de-identified subject ID, COVID-19 status, age in years and sex. Where available, HLA class I and class II types were obtained from metadata supplied by the sample provider rather than from assay-based typing.

At the junction V is shortened by 3 bases and J by 0 bases, with 11 bases in between. Including cysteine and phenylalanine, the CDR3 has 15 amino acids. Only the CDR3 region is kept as DNA, spanning 45 bases read in frame from base 1. As encoded in the germline V gene (reference sequence), CDR1 is LNHDA while CDR2 is SQIVND. Participants in the prospective study were aged roughly 18 to 89 years, lived in 20 to 25 United States geographic areas, and enrolled through a virtual design. To assign participants to cohorts, the prospective study relied on clinical history that participants themselves reported in a screening survey and a study questionnaire. For ImmuneRACE Cohort 3, a participant was defined as recovered based on two consecutive negative NP/OP PCR tests, clearance by a healthcare professional, or resolution of symptoms. In the prospective study, whole blood, serum and a nasopharyngeal or oropharyngeal swab were collected from each participant by mobile phlebotomists. Prospective study participants could optionally give additional blood draws and questionnaires over a roughly 2-month period. Blood samples from the prospective study were shipped frozen or at room temperature prior to DNA extraction.

A note on this clone: What this receptor recognizes is not known. No base-level quality is on record; no much larger clone is a single base apart.

The research as a whole found: The quantity of clinical and demographic metadata differed by source and by participant and was supplied without curation.

TCRbeta CDR3 regions were amplified from genomic DNA using the immunoSEQ Assay, a bias-controlled multiplex PCR. On the study's bioinformatics: The number of nucleated cells in each sample was estimated from the amplification of reference gene primers within the assay. To quantify the absolute abundance of each unique TCRbeta CDR3 rearrangement, sequence reads were collapsed and filtered. For each sample, productive Simpson clonality was calculated as the square root of Simpson's diversity index across productive rearrangements. TCRdb took over this immuneACCESS table, retaining in-frame rearrangements with V and J assigned. Such tables are incomplete; in checked studies, under half of the missing clones stem from an unresolved V gene, and the remainder is unexplained. The D gene and trimming were derived from the DNA, and the V and J assignments and clone size from that table. The sample data list approximately 300,000 clones, and about nine tenths of these were observed just once. Approximately 5% of the sample lies in the top ten.

Here the chain combines TRBV19 and TRBJ1-1, with TRBD1 perhaps the D gene, on 6 matching bases. The sequenced material came from PBMCs or T cells enriched from blood (not recorded which). This TCR came from a man aged 55 to 70 who had recovered from COVID-19. The CDR3 region has the sequence CASSMVGAMNTEAFF. The DNA reads TGTGCCAGTAGTATGGTGGGGGCCATGAACACTGAAGCTTTCTTT.